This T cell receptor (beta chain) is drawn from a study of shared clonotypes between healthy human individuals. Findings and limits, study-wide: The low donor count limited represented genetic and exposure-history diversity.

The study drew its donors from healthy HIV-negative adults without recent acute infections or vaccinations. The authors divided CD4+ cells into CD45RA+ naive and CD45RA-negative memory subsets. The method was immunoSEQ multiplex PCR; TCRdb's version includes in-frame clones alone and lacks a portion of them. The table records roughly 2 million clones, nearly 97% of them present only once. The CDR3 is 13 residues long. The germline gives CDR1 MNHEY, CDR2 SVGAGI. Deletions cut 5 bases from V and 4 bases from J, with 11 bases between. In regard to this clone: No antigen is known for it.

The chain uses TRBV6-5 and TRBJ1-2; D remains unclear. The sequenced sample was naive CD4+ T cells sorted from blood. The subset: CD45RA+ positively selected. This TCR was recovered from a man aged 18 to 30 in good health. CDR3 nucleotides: TGTGCCAGCAGTAACGGACTGAGCTATGGCTACACCTTC. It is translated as CASSNGLSYGYTF.